This note documents a single TCR beta chain sequence. Its antigen is not identified. This sample was included in a study of memory CD4+ T cells and cytomegalovirus serostatus. Study at large: Of the healthy Belgian adults, 9 were CMV seropositive and approximately 24 seronegative. Overall study results and limits: About 40% of the roughly 150 known CMV-associated TCRbeta sequences appeared in CD4+ memory. Suggested: most of the CMV-linked TCR signature lies in CD4+ memory cells.

CDR3 length: 16 amino acids. V lost 0 bases, J lost 4 bases, and 15 bases lay in between. Germline loops: CDR1 SGHRS, CDR2 YFSETQ. In the source study's methods: Out-of-frame sequences were removed, leaving 2,204,828 distinct TCRbeta sequences. Repertoires were generated with immunoSEQ multiplex PCR, while TCRdb's copy carries only in-frame clones and drops some. The V and J calls and clone size are taken from that table; D and trimming were inferred from the DNA. The sample includes 25,000 to 35,000 clones, about 76% of them seen just once. The sort gate was single viable CD3+CD4+CD8-CD45RO+ cells for memory CD4+ T cells.

This chain joins TRBV5-1 and TRBJ2-3; D perhaps matches TRBD2 (5 bases). The sequenced sample consisted of memory CD4+ T cells from blood. This clonotype was sampled from an adult in good health and CMV-seronegative. Some clones in this sample may be carry-over from other donors' samples. Here the CDR3 DNA reads TGCGCCAGCAGCTTGGGCCCGGGAAAGGGTTCAGATACGCAGTATTTT. As protein: CASSLGPGKGSDTQYF.